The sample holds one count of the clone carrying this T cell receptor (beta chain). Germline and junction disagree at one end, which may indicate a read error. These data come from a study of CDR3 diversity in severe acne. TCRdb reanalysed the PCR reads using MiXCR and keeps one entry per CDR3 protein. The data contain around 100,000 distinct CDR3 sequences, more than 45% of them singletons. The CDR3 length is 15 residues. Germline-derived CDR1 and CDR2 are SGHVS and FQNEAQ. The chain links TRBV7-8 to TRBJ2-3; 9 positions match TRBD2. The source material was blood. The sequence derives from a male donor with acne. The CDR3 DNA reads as TGTGCCAGCAGCTTAGAAGGGACTAGCACAGGTACGCAGTATTTT. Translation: CASSLEGTSTGTQYF.